This T cell receptor (beta chain) was sequenced during a study of Graves' ophthalmopathy and Graves' hyperthyroidism (dated by TCRdb to 2017 to 2018). With respect to the entire study: A patient counted as having stable hyperthyroidism if there was no progression to ophthalmopathy within 18 months of follow-up. TCR beta repertoire signatures were used to distinguish Graves' ophthalmopathy from Graves' hyperthyroidism and to predict progression to ophthalmopathy. An independent validation cohort was composed of about 20 hyperthyroidism patients and some 16 patients who later progressed from hyperthyroidism to ophthalmopathy. In total, 135 blood samples were TCR-sequenced: some 40 ophthalmopathy, 75 hyperthyroidism and about 17 hyperthyroidism-to-ophthalmopathy patients. To explore V-J signatures distinguishing ophthalmopathy from hyperthyroidism, a discovery set of approximately 100 patients (roughly 45 ophthalmopathy, roughly 60 stable hyperthyroidism) was enrolled. Once sampling was done, hyperthyroidism patients were given methimazole at a starting dose of 30 mg daily, while ophthalmopathy patients were given high-dose intravenous methylprednisolone. T-cell repertoires of thyroid tissue and blood were compared in more than 5 hyperthyroidism patients. Overall results and qualifications from the work: Most expanded thyroid clonotypes with a frequency above 0.001 also appeared in blood, which suggests that blood repertoires may reflect the immune response in the thyroid. Sample size was not statistically predetermined, and group allocation was not concealed from the investigators. The 13-signature model separated ophthalmopathy from stable hyperthyroidism with 87.88% sensitivity and about 81% specificity in cross-validation, and 80%/75% in the test set. In validation, the model predicted ophthalmopathy progression with nearly 71% sensitivity and less than 80% specificity; some 13 predicted patients were CT-confirmed with GO in a median of about 6.1 months.

TCR beta CDR3 regions were amplified from RNA transcripts for repertoire sequencing. A first-round RT-PCR used HTBI primers with the Qiagen OneStep RT-PCR kit, followed by a second-round multiplex PCR, size selection and purification. Libraries were sequenced paired-end with 100 bp reads on an Illumina HiSeq2000. Under the source paper's analysis protocol: Reads were processed with SOAPnuke, discarding reads with adapters, uncalled bases, mean Phred below 15, or no exact constant-primer or identifier match. High-quality paired reads were merged with COPE v1.2.5. Clonotypes were defined as unique nucleotide sequences and were aligned to IMGT TRB V, D and J references using MiTCR v1.1. The analysis was limited to V-J combinations with a frequency above 0.0001, which together covered 99.2% of repertoires. A TCR clonal expansion and chaos score per V-J combination was defined as the ratio of F50 clonal expansion to chaos observed in the TCRdist matrix. Welch's t-statistics and random forest were used to reduce features to some 13 V-J combinations, which were fed into a naive Bayes classifier. The Morisita-Horn index was used to measure how similar the thyroid and blood repertoires were. The public reads were quality trimmed at Q25 with fastp and then assembled into clones with MiXCR by TCRdb, keeping productive beta chains. Each entry merges the rows of one CDR3 protein and shows their most common DNA and genes. Clone size and V and J calls follow TCRdb, not the original study. Present in this sample are around 1,200,000 distinct CDR3 sequences, about two fifths of which were seen just once. The top ten clonotypes cover 8.5% to 14% of the sample.

About this clonotype itself: Its antigen is not yet known. A read error may explain this, as a much larger clone is one base away.

Hyperthyroidism patients were newly diagnosed, were aged 18 to 65 years, and had a disease duration under 2 months. Patients were excluded if they had other autoimmune diseases, uncontrolled infections, pregnancy or lactation. Diagnosis relied on clinical symptoms, serum thyroxine, TRAb, thyroid ultrasound and orbital computed tomography. Total RNA was extracted using Trizol reagent, and RNA quality was checked on an Agilent 2100 Bioanalyzer. The CDR3 goes from the cysteine to the phenylalanine over 15 residues. Of the read, only the CDR3 DNA is kept; its 45 bases are in frame from base 1. In the germline V gene, CDR1 corresponds to SGDLS and CDR2 to YYNGEE. Ends trimmed: V by 4 bases, J by 5 bases; bases unmatched to a gene: 6.

What was sequenced was peripheral blood or thyroid tissue (not recorded which). The source of this sequence is an adult man with Graves' hyperthyroidism. The receptor chain draws on TRBV9 and TRBJ1-6, with TRBD1 identical over 7 junction bases. DNA sequence: TGTGCCAGCAGCCCAGGGGACAGCCATAATTCACCCCTCCACTTT. It is translated as CASSPGDSHNSPLHF.